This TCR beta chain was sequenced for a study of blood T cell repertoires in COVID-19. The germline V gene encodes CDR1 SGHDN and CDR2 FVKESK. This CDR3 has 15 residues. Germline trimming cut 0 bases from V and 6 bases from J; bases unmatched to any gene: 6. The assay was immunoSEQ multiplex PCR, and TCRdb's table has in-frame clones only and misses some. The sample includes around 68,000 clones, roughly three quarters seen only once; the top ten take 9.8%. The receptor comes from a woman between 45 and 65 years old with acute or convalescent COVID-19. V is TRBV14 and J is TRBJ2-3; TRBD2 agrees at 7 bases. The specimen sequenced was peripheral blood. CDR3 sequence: CASSQDRLAGDTQYF. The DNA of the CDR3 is TGTGCCAGCAGCCAAGATCGACTAGCAGGGGATACGCAGTATTTT.